These 16 T cell receptor beta chains share one sample of origin, sequenced in a study of T-cell memory formation after mild COVID-19. A single record per CDR3 protein comes from TCRdb applying MiXCR to the 5' RACE reads. The sample has about 560,000 distinct CDR3 sequences; 17% are singletons. The source material was PBMCs or a T cell subset sorted from them (not recorded which). These TCRs come from an adult woman who had mild COVID-19 (a few samples of this study predate the infection). Cell type and time point are not known.

The chain joins TRBV7-2 to TRBJ2-1; D call uncertain. CDR3 size: 15 residues. CDR1 and CDR2 from the germline V gene are SGHTA and FQGNSA. Trimming removed 6 bases at V and 0 bases at J, with 12 bases between. The DNA for the CDR3 is TGTGCCAGCAGGCCTGGGCCCAACTCCTACAATGAGCAGTTCTTC. It specifies CASRPGPNSYNEQFF. The whole variable domain, filled in from reference TRBV7-2 and TRBJ2-1, reads GAGVSQSPSNKVTEKGKDVELRCDPISGHTALYWYRQSLGQGLEFLIYFQGNSAPDKSGLPSDRFSAERTGGSVSTLTIQRTQQEDSAVYLCASRPGPNSYNEQFFGPGTRLTVL.

This clonotype came up many times. This chain joins TRBV5-1 and TRBJ2-2; the D gene is possibly TRBD2 (5 bases). There are 16 residues in the CDR3. Germline V gene sequence: CDR1 SGHRS, CDR2 YFSETQ. The ends were cut back, 4 bases at V and 1 base at J, with 14 bases in the middle. CDR3 DNA sequence: TGCGCCAGCAGCCCCGGGGAGCGGATGAACACCGGGGAGCTGTTTTTT. Protein product: CASSPGERMNTGELFF. Full variable domain (missing parts from reference TRBV5-1 and TRBJ2-2): KAGVTQTPRYLIKTRGQQVTLSCSPISGHRSVSWYQQTPGQGLQFLFEYFSETQRNKGNFPGRFSGRQFSNSRSEMNVSTLELGDSALYLCASSPGERMNTGELFFGEGSRLTVL.

This clonotype has only a few counts. This chain joins TRBV5-1 and TRBJ2-5, with 9 bases that match TRBD1. The CDR3 is made up of 16 amino acids. The germline CDR1 and CDR2 sequences are SGHRS and YFSETQ. Trimming cost V 2 bases and J 4 bases; bases outside gene matches: 9. Written as DNA, the CDR3 is TGCGCCAGCAGCTTCCCGGACAGGGGTAGTAGAGAGACCCAGTACTTC. It is translated as CASSFPDRGSRETQYF. Complete variable domain (other parts from reference TRBV5-1 and TRBJ2-5): KAGVTQTPRYLIKTRGQQVTLSCSPISGHRSVSWYQQTPGQGLQFLFEYFSETQRNKGNFPGRFSGRQFSNSRSEMNVSTLELGDSALYLCASSFPDRGSRETQYFGPGTRLLVL.

The sample holds a few counts of this clonotype. The junction does not match germline at one end; this may be a read error. CDR3 protein: CASTLGTDKETQYF. In DNA, the CDR3 is TGTGCCAGCACCTTAGGCACTGATAAAGAGACCCAGTACTTC. The V gene is TRBV7-9, the J gene TRBJ2-5; D is undetermined. CDR1 and CDR2 (germline): SEHNR, FQNEAQ (reference sequence). The CDR3 loop spans 14 amino acids.

This sequence joins TRBV2 and TRBJ2-7, with 7 nucleotides matching TRBD2. The CDR3 sequence is 16 residues long. Germline assignment: CDR1 SNHLY and CDR2 FYNNEI. V lost 4 bases, J lost 0 bases, and 9 bases stayed unmatched. The CDR3 is CASSGPLAASSYEQYF. The DNA for the CDR3 is TGTGCCAGCAGTGGCCCGCTAGCGGCAAGCTCCTACGAGCAGTACTTC.

V gene TRBV5-1 combines with J gene TRBJ2-7; D is possibly TRBD1 or TRBD2 (6 bases each). Trimming shortened V by 0 bases and J by 0 bases, and 10 bases separated the two germline ends. Germline V gene data show CDR1 as SGHRS and CDR2 as YFSETQ. The CDR3 loop spans 15 amino acids. The CDR3 loop is CASSLGRGGSYEQYF. The CDR3 DNA follows: TGCGCCAGCAGCTTGGGCAGGGGAGGCTCCTACGAGCAGTACTTC.

This clonotype has a count of ten or more. This chain joins TRBV4-2 and TRBJ1-1; no definite D call. Trimming took off 3 bases at V and 1 base at J, with 9 bases between the two ends. The CDR3 consists of 14 residues. The V gene's germline CDR1 is LGHNA and CDR2 YNFKEQ. CDR3 DNA: TGTGCCAGCAGCCACGACTCAGGGAACACTGAAGCTTTCTTT. The encoded protein is CASSHDSGNTEAFF.

The rearrangement joins TRBV5-6 to TRBJ2-7; TRBD1 matches at 8 bases. Germline lookup yields CDR1 SGHDT and CDR2 YYEEEE. This CDR3 comprises 15 residues. The J segment lost 2 bases and the V segment lost 4 bases, leaving 8 bases of the junction unmatched. The DNA for the CDR3 is TGTGCCAGCAGCCCCTCGACAGGGGCGCCCTACGAGCAGTACTTC. Its protein product is CASSPSTGAPYEQYF. The full variable domain, in which reference TRBV5-6 and TRBJ2-7 provide the parts outside the CDR3, is DAGVTQSPTHLIKTRGQQVTLRCSPKSGHDTVSWYQQALGQGPQFIFQYYEEEERQRGNFPDRFSGHQFPNYSSELNVNALLLGDSALYLCASSPSTGAPYEQYFGPGTRLTVT.

Note on this clonotype: At one end the junction does not follow the germline gene, possibly because of a read error. This sequence joins TRBV3-1 and TRBJ2-1; 8 bases are shared with TRBD2. This CDR3 has 16 residues. Looked up from germline, CDR1 is LGHDT and CDR2 is YNNKEL (reference sequence). CDR3 residues: CASRQGFREGGNEQFF. CDR3 in DNA: TGTGCCAGCAGACAAGGGTTCCGGGAGGGAGGCAATGAGCAGTTCTTC.

This chain joins TRBV4-1 and TRBJ1-1; D is ambiguous. Deletions cut 3 bases from V and 4 bases from J, with 18 bases between. Germline lookup yields CDR1 MGHRA and CDR2 YSYEKL. This CDR3 comprises 16 residues. The CDR3 loop is CASSHVPLEAGTEAFF. The CDR3 bases are TGCGCCAGCAGCCACGTCCCACTGGAGGCGGGCACTGAAGCTTTCTTT.

The V gene is TRBV4-2, the J gene TRBJ1-4; D not resolved. The ends were cut back, 3 bases at V and 8 bases at J, with 13 bases in the middle. Germline CDR1 reads LGHNA; CDR2 reads YNFKEQ. The CDR3 length is 14 residues. CDR3 bases: TGTGCCAGCAGCCAGGCGGGGTACGAGGAAAAACTGTTTTTT. Amino acid sequence: CASSQAGYEEKLFF.

The rearrangement links TRBV12-3 or TRBV12-4 to TRBJ2-6; no clear D. V was shortened by 3 bases and J by 2 bases, with 5 bases between the two germline ends. The CDR3 is 14 amino acids. CDR3 residues: CASSFAAGANVLTF. In DNA, the CDR3 is TGTGCCAGCAGTTTTGCGGCTGGGGCCAACGTCCTGACTTTC.

This clonotype came up a few times. CDR3 bases: TGCAGTGCTGCAACAGGGGAAAGGGTATTGTACACTGAAGCTTTCTTT. This encodes CSAATGERVLYTEAFF. V usage is TRBV20-1 and J usage is TRBJ1-1; TRBD1 matches 7 bases. With V trimmed by 5 bases and J by 3 bases, 15 bases remained unmatched. The CDR3 covers 16 residues. Germline CDR1 and CDR2: DFQATT and SNEGSKA (reference sequence).

A few counts support this clonotype. This chain joins TRBV18 and TRBJ2-5; D unclear. The CDR3 runs 14 residues. V gave up 2 bases and J gave up 1 base, with 8 bases separating them. CDR1 KGHSH and CDR2 LQKENI come from the germline V gene. This chain's CDR3 is CASSPSSSQETQYF. CDR3 DNA sequence: TGTGCCAGCTCACCAAGCTCATCCCAAGAGACCCAGTACTTC. The complete variable domain, with remaining parts taken from reference TRBV18 and TRBJ2-5, reads NAGVMQNPRHLVRRRGQEARLRCSPMKGHSHVYWYRQLPEEGLKFMVYLQKENIIDESGMPKERFSAEFPKEGPSILRIQQVVRGDSAAYFCASSPSSSQETQYFGPGTRLLVL.

This clonotype has just a few counts. This chain connects TRBV5-1 to TRBJ1-3; D is possibly TRBD1 (6 bases). The germline gives CDR1 SGHRS, CDR2 YFSETQ. Trimming removed 5 bases from V and 2 bases from J, with 17 bases in between. The CDR3 is 16 amino acids. The CDR3: CASREKGHPTGNTIYF. DNA for the CDR3: TGCGCCAGCAGGGAGAAGGGACACCCGACTGGAAACACCATATATTTT.

The chain joins TRBV29-1 to TRBJ1-1; perhaps TRBD1 as D (6 bases). The V gene's germline CDR1 is SQVTM and CDR2 ANQGSEA. Trimming left V 5 bases short and J 4 bases short, with 17 bases between. The CDR3 has 14 amino acids. As DNA, the CDR3 is TGCAGCGTTTTTTACGTAGACAGGTCCACTGAAGCTTTCTTT. This sequence encodes CSVFYVDRSTEAFF. The whole variable domain, remainder taken from reference TRBV29-1 and TRBJ1-1, is SAVISQKPSRDICQRGTSLTIQCQVDSQVTMMFWYRQQPGQSLTLIATANQGSEATYESGFVIDKFPISRPNLTFSTLTVSNMSPEDSSIYLCSVFYVDRSTEAFFGQGTRLTVV.